The present entry profiles one T cell receptor (beta chain) with its context. The CDR3 sequence is 18 residues long. Trimming took 0 bases from V and 3 from J; bases not matched to a gene: 9. Germline V lookup: CDR1 SEHNR, CDR2 FQNEAQ (reference sequence). Clones were sequenced by immunoSEQ multiplex PCR, and TCRdb holds only the in-frame ones, with some missing. The sample shows around 65,000 clones, about 95% of them seen only once. This sample is drawn from a study of shared T cell receptors in the human thymus. This receptor was obtained from a human donor. The sample consisted of thymocytes. The V and J genes are TRBV7-9 and TRBJ2-5; 11 bases map to TRBD2. The CDR3 protein is CASSLASLAGGIKETQYF. The CDR3 nucleotides read TGTGCCAGCAGCTTAGCGTCTCTAGCGGGGGGCATTAAAGAGACCCAGTACTTC. Together with reference TRBV7-9 and TRBJ2-5, the CDR3 gives the full variable domain: DTGVSQNPRHKITKRGQNVTFRCDPISEHNRLYWYRQTLGQGPEFLTYFQNEAQLEKSRLLSDRFSAERPKGSFSTLEIQRTEQGDSAMYLCASSLASLAGGIKETQYFGPGTRLLVL.